These 31 T cell receptor beta chains originate from one sample sequenced in a study of cytotoxic CD8 clonotypes in ibrutinib-treated CLL. Profiled with immunoSEQ multiplex PCR; TCRdb holds only in-frame clones, not every one. The repertoire includes 90,000 to 95,000 clones, approximately 80% of them detected once, and under 30% sits in the top ten. Here the sequenced sample was PBMCs, taken after 24 months of ibrutinib treatment. The receptors here all came from a human donor with chronic lymphocytic leukemia.

This chain connects TRBV6-6 to TRBJ2-7; 7 positions agree with TRBD2. The germline gives CDR1 MNHNY, CDR2 SVGAGI (reference sequence). The CDR3 contains 11 residues. The V and J ends lost 7 bases and 6 bases, in that order; junction bases with no gene match: 3. The CDR3 loop is CASKGGSEQYF. In DNA, the CDR3 is TGTGCCAGCAAAGGCGGGAGCGAGCAGTACTTC.

The V gene is TRBV14, the J gene TRBJ2-5, with TRBD2 as a possible D gene (7 bases). The CDR3 is 16 residues long. Germline V CDR1 and CDR2: SGHDN, FVKESK. The V end was cut by 0 bases, the J end by 5 bases, with 16 bases between. CDR3 sequence: CASSQDRGGDFETQYF. In DNA form, the CDR3 reads TGTGCCAGCAGCCAAGATCGCGGGGGCGACTTCGAGACCCAGTACTTC. The whole variable domain, filled in from reference TRBV14 and TRBJ2-5, reads EAGVTQFPSHSVIEKGQTVTLRCDPISGHDNLYWYRRVMGKEIKFLLHFVKESKQDESGMPNNRFLAERTGGTYSTLKVQPAELEDSGVYFCASSQDRGGDFETQYFGPGTRLLVL.

The V and J genes are TRBV6-5 and TRBJ1-5; D gene ambiguous. The CDR3 spans 14 residues. Germline V gene sequence: CDR1 MNHEY, CDR2 SVGAGI. Trimming removed 5 bases at V and 3 bases at J, with 11 bases between. The CDR3 loop reads CASSPDGYNQPQHF. DNA of the CDR3: TGTGCCAGCAGTCCCGACGGATACAATCAGCCCCAGCATTTT.

The CDR3 loop is CASRPGTANQPQHF. CDR3 bases: TGCGCCAGCAGGCCCGGGACAGCGAATCAGCCCCAGCATTTT. The rearrangement links TRBV5-1 to TRBJ1-5, with 7 bases identical to TRBD1. The V segment lost 5 bases and the J segment 4 bases; nucleotides outside the gene matches: 6. Germline values: CDR1 SGHRS, CDR2 YFSETQ. The CDR3 sequence is 14 residues long. Full variable domain (rest looked up from reference TRBV5-1 and TRBJ1-5): KAGVTQTPRYLIKTRGQQVTLSCSPISGHRSVSWYQQTPGQGLQFLFEYFSETQRNKGNFPGRFSGRQFSNSRSEMNVSTLELGDSALYLCASRPGTANQPQHFGDGTRLSIL.

This clone appeared a single time. The chain combines TRBV6-1 with TRBJ1-5; no firm D call. Germline CDR1 MNHNS, CDR2 SASEGT. Trimming took off 4 bases at V and 6 bases at J, with 13 bases between the two ends. The CDR3 loop spans 14 amino acids. The DNA of the CDR3 is TGTGCCAGCAGTGTGGGCTCACTAGGTCAGCCCCAGCATTTT. Protein sequence: CASSVGSLGQPQHF.

This chain joins TRBV6-1 and TRBJ1-2; D might be TRBD1 (6 bases). Germline V lookup: CDR1 MNHNS, CDR2 SASEGT. Trimming took off 6 bases at V and 2 bases at J, with 16 bases between the two ends. This CDR3 has 15 amino acids. CDR3 sequence: CASRPRAGDNYGYTF. In DNA, the CDR3 is TGTGCCAGCAGGCCCCGGGCAGGGGACAACTATGGCTACACCTTC.

V is TRBV29-1 and J is TRBJ2-1; 8 positions agree with TRBD1. The V segment lost 2 bases and the J segment 13 bases; nucleotides outside the gene matches: 16. This CDR3 is 15 amino acids long. Per germline, CDR1 SQVTM and CDR2 ANQGSEA. In DNA, the CDR3 is TGCAGCGTTGAACCCATGGGGCAGGGGGCAGATCGCCAGTTCTTC. It is translated as CSVEPMGQGADRQFF.

This clone was seen just once. The chain couples TRBV19 to TRBJ2-7; the D call may be TRBD1 or TRBD2 (5 bases each). V was pared by 3 bases and J by 5 bases, with 17 bases between. Germline V gene data show CDR1 as LNHDA and CDR2 as SQIVND (reference sequence). This CDR3 comprises 15 residues. The CDR3 loop is CASSILTGSGNEQYF. CDR3 nucleotides: TGTGCCAGTAGTATTCTCACAGGCTCGGGGAACGAGCAGTACTTC. Filled out from reference TRBV19 and TRBJ2-7, the complete variable domain reads DGGITQSPKYLFRKEGQNVTLSCEQNLNHDAMYWYRQDPGQGLRLIYYSQIVNDFQKGDIAEGYSVSREKKESFPLTVTSAQKNPTAFYLCASSILTGSGNEQYFGPGTRLTVT.

This chain connects TRBV5-1 to TRBJ2-3, with 11 bases that match TRBD2. V trimming: 1 base; J trimming: 5 bases; junction bases outside the gene matches: 9. This CDR3 has 17 amino acids. The germline V gene has CDR1 SGHRS and CDR2 YFSETQ. CDR3 amino acids: CASSLISSGRSIDTQYF. CDR3 bases: TGCGCCAGCAGCTTGATTTCTAGCGGGAGGTCGATAGATACGCAGTATTTT.

The chain is built from TRBV5-3 and TRBJ1-2; D possibly corresponds to TRBD1 (6 bases). TRBV5-3 is treated as an ORF (open reading frame) with a function not yet certain. The CDR3 covers 13 residues. V was clipped by 1 base and J by 4 bases, with 8 bases between them. As DNA, the CDR3 is TGTGCCAGAAGCTTGCGGGACACCTATGGCTACACCTTC. This sequence encodes CARSLRDTYGYTF.

CDR3 DNA: TGCGCCAGCAGCCAGGACAGGACCCTCGAGAATACGCAGTATTTT. Residues: CASSQDRTLENTQYF. The chain has TRBV4-3 and TRBJ2-3; 7 nucleotides match TRBD1. Germline assignment: CDR1 LGHNA and CDR2 YSLEER. J was trimmed by 7 bases and V by 3 bases; bases with no gene match: 10. The CDR3 has 15 residues.

The chain has TRBV28 and TRBJ2-5, with 13 bases aligning to TRBD2. Germline CDR1 is MDHEN and CDR2 is SYDVKM. V gave up 8 bases and J gave up 2 bases; unmatched junction bases: 5. The CDR3 is 15 residues long. The CDR3 loop is CASGGLAGQQETQYF. The CDR3 bases are TGTGCCAGCGGGGGACTAGCGGGACAACAAGAGACCCAGTACTTC.

In its sample, this clone was seen a few times. V usage is TRBV30 and J usage is TRBJ1-2; the D gene is possibly TRBD1 (5 bases). Germline-derived CDR1 and CDR2 are GTSNPN and SVGIG (reference sequence). The CDR3 sequence is 13 residues long. V was shortened by 5 bases and J by 7 bases, with 17 bases between the two germline ends. The CDR3 is CAWADGQGSGYTF. The CDR3 bases are TGTGCCTGGGCCGACGGCCAGGGTAGTGGCTACACCTTC.

The chain employs TRBV7-2 and TRBJ1-4, with TRBD1 identical over 11 bases. The germline V gene has CDR1 SGHTA and CDR2 FQGNSA. V gave up 4 bases and J gave up 5 bases; unmatched junction bases: 9. This CDR3 is built from 17 residues. CDR3 nucleotide sequence: TGTGCCAGCAGCTATAGAGGACAGGGGGCCTCGAATGAAAAACTGTTTTTT. This codes for CASSYRGQGASNEKLFF. The whole variable domain, filled in from reference TRBV7-2 and TRBJ1-4, reads GAGVSQSPSNKVTEKGKDVELRCDPISGHTALYWYRQSLGQGLEFLIYFQGNSAPDKSGLPSDRFSAERTGGSVSTLTIQRTQQEDSAVYLCASSYRGQGASNEKLFFGSGTQLSVL.

Concerning this clone itself: The junction does not match germline at one end; this may be a read error. The chain recombines TRBV7-7 with TRBJ2-2; 10 bases map to TRBD1. This CDR3 has 16 residues. Germline CDR1 and CDR2: SSHAT and FNYEAQ (reference sequence). CDR3 loop: CASSLGTGAATGELFF. CDR3 nucleotides: TGTGCTAGCAGCTTAGGGACAGGGGCGGCCACCGGGGAGCTGTTTTTT.

The gene calls are TRBV27 and TRBJ1-6; D gene unclear. The V gene's germline CDR1 is MNHEY and CDR2 SMNVEV (reference sequence). This CDR3 spans 16 amino acids. V was pared by 3 bases and J by 0 bases, with 9 bases between. The DNA of the CDR3 is TGTGCCAGCAGTTTGACTGAGAGCTCCTATAATTCACCCCTCCACTTT. Translation: CASSLTESSYNSPLHF.

The genes are TRBV7-9 and TRBJ2-1; 13 nucleotides match TRBD2. V shed 0 bases, J shed 0 bases, and the junction held 2 bases outside the gene matches. CDR3 length: 18 amino acids. The V gene's germline CDR1 is SEHNR and CDR2 FQNEAQ (reference sequence). The chain's CDR3 is CASSLAGLAGSSYNEQFF. CDR3 nucleotide sequence: TGTGCCAGCAGCTTAGCGGGACTAGCGGGGAGCTCCTACAATGAGCAGTTCTTC.

The V and J genes are TRBV5-4 and TRBJ2-5; possibly TRBD1 for D (6 bases). CDR3 size: 14 residues. Germline-derived CDR1 and CDR2 are SGHNT and YYREEE (reference sequence). The V gene lost 5 bases and the J gene lost 2 bases, with 13 bases spanning the gap. CDR3 nucleotide sequence: TGTGCCAGCAGTTCAACCGGACAGCAAGAGACCCAGTACTTC. It translates to CASSSTGQQETQYF.

The chain combines TRBV2 with TRBJ1-5; D ambiguous. The CDR3 is 13 residues long. Trimming took 2 bases from V and 4 from J, leaving 6 bases between them. The germline V gene has CDR1 SNHLY and CDR2 FYNNEI. The CDR3: CASSEHGNQPQHF. As DNA, the CDR3 is TGTGCCAGCAGTGAACACGGAAATCAGCCCCAGCATTTT.

This clone was seen just once. The chain links TRBV5-1 to TRBJ1-1, with no clear D. The germline V gene has CDR1 SGHRS and CDR2 YFSETQ. The CDR3 runs to 14 residues. V was pared by 2 bases and J by 1 base, with 9 bases between. The CDR3 protein is CASSFGPGNTEAFF. CDR3 bases: TGCGCCAGCAGCTTCGGCCCCGGGAACACTGAAGCTTTCTTT.

The chain is built from TRBV5-6 and TRBJ2-1; 9 nucleotides align to TRBD1. The CDR3 runs 15 residues. After removal of 0 bases from V and 3 bases from J, the junction contained 1 base not matched to a gene. Germline V gene lookup returns CDR1 SGHDT and CDR2 YYEEEE. DNA of the CDR3: TGTGCCAGCAGCTTGGCGGGACAGGGCTACAATGAGCAGTTCTTC. Amino acid sequence: CASSLAGQGYNEQFF.

The chain couples TRBV27 to TRBJ2-7; 7 positions match TRBD1. Germline-derived CDR1 and CDR2 are MNHEY and SMNVEV (reference sequence). With 5 bases clipped from V and 3 bases from J, the junction kept 10 bases outside the gene matches. CDR3 size: 15 residues. The CDR3 protein is CASSPNRGQIYEQYF. The CDR3, as DNA: TGTGCCAGCAGTCCAAACAGGGGCCAGATCTACGAGCAGTACTTC.

The chain combines TRBV27 with TRBJ2-1; TRBD1 aligns across 7 bases. Germline V gene data show CDR1 as MNHEY and CDR2 as SMNVEV (reference sequence). V trimming: 8 bases; J trimming: 2 bases; junction bases outside the gene matches: 3. The CDR3 sequence is 13 residues long. CDR3 protein: CASWDSPYNEQFF. Here the CDR3 DNA reads TGTGCCAGCTGGGACAGCCCCTACAATGAGCAGTTCTTC.

The V gene is TRBV13, the J gene TRBJ1-2; TRBD1 is a possible D gene (5 bases). Trimming left V 2 bases short and J 4 bases short, with 8 bases between. Per the germline V gene, CDR1 is PRHDT and CDR2 is FYEKMQ (reference sequence). The CDR3 covers 13 residues. The CDR3 sequence: CASSLQGGYGYTF. In DNA, the CDR3 is TGTGCCAGCAGCTTACAGGGTGGCTATGGCTACACCTTC.

The J gene is TRBJ2-1, the V gene TRBV5-1; maybe TRBD1 (7 bases). The CDR3 contains 15 residues. Germline V gene sequence: CDR1 SGHRS, CDR2 YFSETQ. V was pared by 1 base and J by 3 bases, with 11 bases between. CDR3: CASSLSQGGYNEQFF. Written as DNA, the CDR3 is TGCGCCAGCAGCTTGAGCCAGGGGGGCTACAATGAGCAGTTCTTC. The full variable domain, its missing parts supplied by reference TRBV5-1 and TRBJ2-1, is KAGVTQTPRYLIKTRGQQVTLSCSPISGHRSVSWYQQTPGQGLQFLFEYFSETQRNKGNFPGRFSGRQFSNSRSEMNVSTLELGDSALYLCASSLSQGGYNEQFFGPGTRLTVL.

The V and J genes are TRBV7-6 and TRBJ2-1, with D perhaps matching TRBD2 (6 bases). Per the germline V gene, CDR1 is SGHVS and CDR2 is FNYEAQ. V was cut by 6 bases and J by 8 bases, with 14 bases left in between. The CDR3 has 13 amino acids. The CDR3: CASRPGGVDEQFF. The CDR3, as DNA: TGTGCCAGCAGACCCGGCGGGGTCGATGAGCAGTTCTTC.

This clone has a single count. The chain carries TRBV30 and TRBJ2-7; 10 bases align to TRBD2. Losses at the gene ends were 0 bases for V and 3 bases for J; bases not matched to a gene: 5. In germline, CDR1 is GTSNPN, CDR2 SVGIG (reference sequence). This CDR3 contains 15 residues. CDR3 bases: TGTGCCTGGAGTGTCCCGGGACTAGCGCTCTACGAGCAGTACTTC. This sequence encodes CAWSVPGLALYEQYF. The whole variable domain, filled in from reference TRBV30 and TRBJ2-7, reads SQTIHQWPATLVQPVGSPLSLECTVEGTSNPNLYWYRQAAGRGLQLLFYSVGIGQISSEVPQNLSASRPQDRQFILSSKKLLLSDSGFYLCAWSVPGLALYEQYFGPGTRLTVT.

This chain uses TRBV28 with TRBJ1-4; tentatively, D is TRBD1 (5 bases). Deletions cut 2 bases from V and 11 bases from J, with 12 bases between. The CDR3 loop spans 13 amino acids. Germline lookup yields CDR1 MDHEN and CDR2 SYDVKM. The CDR3 region has the DNA TGTGCCAGCAGTTTAGGGGACCACCCCAAACTGTTTTTT. Translating gives CASSLGDHPKLFF.

The V and J genes are TRBV13 and TRBJ2-7; TRBD1 agrees at 8 bases. CDR1 and CDR2 from the germline V gene are PRHDT and FYEKMQ (reference sequence). The CDR3 covers 14 residues. With 5 bases clipped from V and 4 bases from J, the junction kept 7 bases outside the gene matches. The chain's CDR3 is CASSTGTGGYEQYF. DNA for the CDR3: TGTGCCAGCAGCACTGGGACAGGAGGATACGAGCAGTACTTC.

This rearrangement joins TRBV6-4 to TRBJ1-1, with 10 bases fitting TRBD1. The V gene end was trimmed by 0 bases and the J gene end by 3 bases; junction bases not matched to a gene: 4. The CDR3 loop spans 16 amino acids. Germline V lookup: CDR1 MRHNA, CDR2 SNTAGT. CDR3 nucleotide sequence: TGTGCCAGCAGTGACTCTCCGGGACAGGGGTACACTGAAGCTTTCTTT. It codes for CASSDSPGQGYTEAFF.

V gene TRBV27 combines with J gene TRBJ2-6; D is uncertain. Germline V gives CDR1 MNHEY, CDR2 SMNVEV (reference sequence). The V gene lost 1 base and the J gene lost 2 bases, with 9 bases spanning the gap. This CDR3 is built from 16 residues. As DNA, the CDR3 is TGTGCCAGCAGTTTATATTCCTCCCCTGGGGCCAACGTCCTGACTTTC. The encoded protein is CASSLYSSPGANVLTF.